What follows is one T cell receptor beta chain and its context. The antigen is not known. The data are from a study of T cell clonotyping in hematopoietic cell transplantation. Study-wide results and limits: Graft donor and pretransplant recipient Inverse Simpson Index values predicted broader posttransplant TCR diversity. No sorting was done, leaving CD4 and CD8 contributions mixed. At the given depth, recipient repertoires were over 95% de novo clonotypes. Pathologically expanded recipient clonotypes increased progressively from day 30 to day 180 as diversity fell.

The ends lost 4 bases at V and 7 bases at J; junction bases unmatched: 10. Germline loops: CDR1 MNHEY, CDR2 SVGAGI. The CDR3 extends over 16 amino acids. Data came from immunoSEQ multiplex PCR; TCRdb stores just in-frame clones and leaves some out. The sample lists approximately 75,000 clones, about 93% occurring once. The gene calls are TRBV6-5 and TRBJ2-1; 10 positions agree with TRBD2. Material for sequencing was peripheral blood mononuclear cells. The TCR sequence derives from a man aged 50-60 years in good health. Some clones in this sample may be carry-over from other donors' samples. The CDR3 DNA sequence: TGTGCCAGCAGTTTGCTAGCGGGAGACCTGGGGAATGAGCAGTTCTTC. Its protein is CASSLLAGDLGNEQFF.